This T cell receptor (beta chain) appears in the sequencing data of a study of T-cell memory formation after mild COVID-19. It was 5'RACE with constant-segment primers that produced the TCR alpha and TCR beta cDNA libraries, which carried sample barcodes and UMIs. TCRdb re-called the 5' RACE reads with MiXCR, one entry per CDR3 protein. The sample shows approximately 260,000 distinct CDR3 sequences, roughly a sixth of them seen only once. Germline assignment: CDR1 SGHRS and CDR2 YFSETQ. V lost 2 bases and J lost 6; bases outside the gene matches: 12. This CDR3 has 17 amino acids. Study results and caveats: Some responding clones appeared in pre-infection memory, suggesting cross-reactive memory joined.

This clonotype was counted a few times. Its antigen remains unknown. The TCR was taken from a man between 18 and 29 years old who had mild COVID-19 (a few samples of this study predate the infection). Cell type and time point are not known. Sample: PBMCs or a T cell subset sorted from them (not recorded which). This chain connects TRBV5-1 to TRBJ2-2, with 8 positions matching TRBD1. CDR3 nucleotides: TGCGCCAGCAGCTTCAGCCGGACAGGGATTAAGGCCGGGGAGCTGTTTTTT. Protein product: CASSFSRTGIKAGELFF. The full variable domain, rest sourced from reference TRBV5-1 and TRBJ2-2, is KAGVTQTPRYLIKTRGQQVTLSCSPISGHRSVSWYQQTPGQGLQFLFEYFSETQRNKGNFPGRFSGRQFSNSRSEMNVSTLELGDSALYLCASSFSRTGIKAGELFFGEGSRLTVL.